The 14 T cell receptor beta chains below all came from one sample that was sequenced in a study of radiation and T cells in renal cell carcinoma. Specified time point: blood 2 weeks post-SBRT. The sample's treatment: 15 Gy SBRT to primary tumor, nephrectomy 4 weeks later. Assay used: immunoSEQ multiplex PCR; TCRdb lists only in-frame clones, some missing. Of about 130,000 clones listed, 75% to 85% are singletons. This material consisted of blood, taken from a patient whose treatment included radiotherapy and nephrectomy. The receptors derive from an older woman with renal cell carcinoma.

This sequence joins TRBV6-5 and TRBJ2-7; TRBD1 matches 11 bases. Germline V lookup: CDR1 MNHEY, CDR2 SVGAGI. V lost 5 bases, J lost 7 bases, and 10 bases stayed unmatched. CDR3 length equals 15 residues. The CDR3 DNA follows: TGTGCCAGCAGTATCACAGGACAGGGGGCCTGGGAGCAGTACTTC. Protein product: CASSITGQGAWEQYF.

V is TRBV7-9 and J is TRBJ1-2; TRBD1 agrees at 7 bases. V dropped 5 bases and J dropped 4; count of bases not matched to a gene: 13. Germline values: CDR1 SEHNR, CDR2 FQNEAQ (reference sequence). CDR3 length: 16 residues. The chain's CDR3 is CASSEKGQTQAYGYTF. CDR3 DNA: TGTGCCAGCAGCGAGAAGGGACAGACTCAGGCCTATGGCTACACCTTC.

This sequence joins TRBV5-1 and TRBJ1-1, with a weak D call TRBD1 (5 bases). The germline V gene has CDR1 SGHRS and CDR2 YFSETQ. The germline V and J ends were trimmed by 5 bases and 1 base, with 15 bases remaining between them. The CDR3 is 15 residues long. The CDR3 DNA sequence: TGCGCCAGCAGGGTTGGGGGAACAGAGAACACTGAAGCTTTCTTT. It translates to CASRVGGTENTEAFF.

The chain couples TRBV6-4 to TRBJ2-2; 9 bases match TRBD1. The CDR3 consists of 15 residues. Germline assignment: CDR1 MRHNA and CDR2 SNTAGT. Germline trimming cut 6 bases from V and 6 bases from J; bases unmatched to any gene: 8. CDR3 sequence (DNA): TGTGCCAGCAGCGCCAACACAGGGGGCGCCGGGGAGCTGTTTTTT. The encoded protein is CASSANTGGAGELFF.

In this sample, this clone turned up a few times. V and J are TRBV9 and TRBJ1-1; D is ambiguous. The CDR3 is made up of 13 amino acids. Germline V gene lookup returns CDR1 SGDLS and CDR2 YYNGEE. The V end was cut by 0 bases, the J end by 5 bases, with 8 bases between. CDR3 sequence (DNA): TGTGCCAGCAGCGTAGGTGGTTGGACTGAAGCTTTCTTT. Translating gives CASSVGGWTEAFF. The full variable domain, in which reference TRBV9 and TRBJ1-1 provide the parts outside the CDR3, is DSGVTQTPKHLITATGQRVTLRCSPRSGDLSVYWYQQSLDQGLQFLIQYYNGEERAKGNILERFSAQQFPDLHSELNLSSLELGDSALYFCASSVGGWTEAFFGQGTRLTVV.

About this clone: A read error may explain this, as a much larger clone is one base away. The CDR3 DNA follows: TGTGCCAGCAGTCCCCGGTGGGGGAACACTGAAGCTTTCTTT. As protein: CASSPRWGNTEAFF. This chain uses TRBV6-4 with TRBJ1-1; D uncertain. V was shortened by 5 bases and J by 1 base, with 11 bases between the two germline ends. CDR3 length: 14 amino acids. Germline lookup yields CDR1 MRHNA and CDR2 SNTAGT.

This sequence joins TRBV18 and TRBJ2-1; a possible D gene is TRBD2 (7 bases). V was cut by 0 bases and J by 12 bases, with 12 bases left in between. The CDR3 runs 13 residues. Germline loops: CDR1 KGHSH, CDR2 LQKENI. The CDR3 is CASSPPPGGRQFF. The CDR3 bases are TGTGCCAGCTCACCACCGCCCGGGGGGCGGCAGTTCTTC.

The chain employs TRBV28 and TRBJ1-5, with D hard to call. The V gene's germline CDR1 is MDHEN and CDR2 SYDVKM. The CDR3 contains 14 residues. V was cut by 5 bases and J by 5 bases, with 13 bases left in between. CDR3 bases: TGTGCCAGCAGTGCGCCGAGGGCTTATCAGCCCCAGCATTTT. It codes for CASSAPRAYQPQHF.

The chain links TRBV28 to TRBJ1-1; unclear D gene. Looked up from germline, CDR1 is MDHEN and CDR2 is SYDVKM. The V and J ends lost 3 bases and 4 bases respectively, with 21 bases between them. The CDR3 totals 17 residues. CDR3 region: CASSLRVRVPVGTEAFF. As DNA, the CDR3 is TGTGCCAGCAGTTTGAGGGTGCGGGTACCCGTCGGCACTGAAGCTTTCTTT.

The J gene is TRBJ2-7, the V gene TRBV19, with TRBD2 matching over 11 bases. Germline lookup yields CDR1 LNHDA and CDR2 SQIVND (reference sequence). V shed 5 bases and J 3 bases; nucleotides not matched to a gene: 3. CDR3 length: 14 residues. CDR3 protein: CASSAGLADYEQYF. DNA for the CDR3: TGTGCCAGTAGTGCGGGACTAGCGGACTACGAGCAGTACTTC.

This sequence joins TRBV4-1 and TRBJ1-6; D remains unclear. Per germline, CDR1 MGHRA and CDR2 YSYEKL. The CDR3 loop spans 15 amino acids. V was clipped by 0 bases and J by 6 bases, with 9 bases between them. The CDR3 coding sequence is TGCGCCAGCAGCCAAGATGGCAGAACTAATTCACCCCTCCACTTT. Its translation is CASSQDGRTNSPLHF.

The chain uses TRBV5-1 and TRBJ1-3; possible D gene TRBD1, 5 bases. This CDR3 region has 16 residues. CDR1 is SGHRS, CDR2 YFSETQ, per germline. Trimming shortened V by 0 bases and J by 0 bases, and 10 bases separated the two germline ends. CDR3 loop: CASSLVGAGSGNTIYF. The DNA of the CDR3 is TGCGCCAGCAGCTTGGTCGGGGCGGGCTCTGGAAACACCATATATTTT.

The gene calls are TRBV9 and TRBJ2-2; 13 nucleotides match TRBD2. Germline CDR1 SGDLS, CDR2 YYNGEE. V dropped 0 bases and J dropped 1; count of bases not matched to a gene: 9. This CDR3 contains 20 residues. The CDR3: CASSVGITSGRAWNTGELFF. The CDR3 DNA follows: TGTGCCAGCAGCGTAGGGATAACTAGCGGGAGGGCTTGGAACACCGGGGAGCTGTTTTTT.

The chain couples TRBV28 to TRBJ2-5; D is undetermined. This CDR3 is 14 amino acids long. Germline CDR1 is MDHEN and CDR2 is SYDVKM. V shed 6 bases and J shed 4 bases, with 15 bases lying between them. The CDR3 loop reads CASSIHTEPETQYF. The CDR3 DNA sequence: TGTGCCAGCAGCATTCACACCGAGCCAGAGACCCAGTACTTC. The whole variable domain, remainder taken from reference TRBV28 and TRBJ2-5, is DVKVTQSSRYLVKRTGEKVFLECVQDMDHENMFWYRQDPGLGLRLIYFSYDVKMKEKGDIPEGYSVSREKKERFSLILESASTNQTSMYLCASSIHTEPETQYFGPGTRLLVL.